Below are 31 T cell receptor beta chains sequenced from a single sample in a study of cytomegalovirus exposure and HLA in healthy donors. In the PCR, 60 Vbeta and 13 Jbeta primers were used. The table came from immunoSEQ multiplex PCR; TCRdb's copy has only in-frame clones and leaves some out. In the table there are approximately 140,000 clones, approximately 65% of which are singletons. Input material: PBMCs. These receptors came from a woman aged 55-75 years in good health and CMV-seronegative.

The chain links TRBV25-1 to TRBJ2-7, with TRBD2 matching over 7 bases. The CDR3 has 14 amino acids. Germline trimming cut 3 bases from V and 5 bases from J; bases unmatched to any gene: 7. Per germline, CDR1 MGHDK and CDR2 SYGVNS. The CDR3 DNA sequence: TGTGCCAGCAGTGATCTGGGAGGGCCACACGAGCAGTACTTC. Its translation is CASSDLGGPHEQYF.

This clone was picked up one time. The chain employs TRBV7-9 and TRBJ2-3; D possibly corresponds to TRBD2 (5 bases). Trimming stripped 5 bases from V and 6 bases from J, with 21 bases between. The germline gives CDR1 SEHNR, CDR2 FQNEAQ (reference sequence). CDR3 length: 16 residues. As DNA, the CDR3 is TGTGCCAGCAGCCCACGGAGCGGCCGCGTGAGGGATACGCAGTATTTT. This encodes CASSPRSGRVRDTQYF.

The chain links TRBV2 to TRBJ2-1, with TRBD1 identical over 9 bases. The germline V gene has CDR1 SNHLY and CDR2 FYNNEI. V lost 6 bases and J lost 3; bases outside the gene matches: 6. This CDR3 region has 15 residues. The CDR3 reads CASSSGTGLYNEQFF. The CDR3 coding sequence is TGTGCCAGCAGCTCCGGGACAGGGCTCTACAATGAGCAGTTCTTC.

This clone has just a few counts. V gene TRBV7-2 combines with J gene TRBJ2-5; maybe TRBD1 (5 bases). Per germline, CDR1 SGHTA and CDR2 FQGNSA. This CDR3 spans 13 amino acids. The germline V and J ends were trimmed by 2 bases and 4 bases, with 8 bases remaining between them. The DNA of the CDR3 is TGTGCCAGCAGCTTAAATCAGGGAGAGACCCAGTACTTC. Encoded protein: CASSLNQGETQYF.

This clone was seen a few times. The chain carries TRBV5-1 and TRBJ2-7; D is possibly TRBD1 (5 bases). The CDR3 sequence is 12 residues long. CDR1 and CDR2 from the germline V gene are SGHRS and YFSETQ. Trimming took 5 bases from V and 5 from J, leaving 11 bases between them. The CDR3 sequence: CASSLQGNEQYF. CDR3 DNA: TGCGCCAGCAGTTTGCAGGGAAACGAGCAGTACTTC.

This CDR3 reads CASSGGRGSFGYTF. CDR3 nucleotide sequence: TGTGCCAGCAGCGGGGGGAGGGGTAGTTTCGGCTACACCTTC. The chain combines TRBV27 with TRBJ1-2; possibly TRBD1 for D (5 bases). Germline-derived CDR1 and CDR2 are MNHEY and SMNVEV (reference sequence). The CDR3 sequence is 14 residues long. V was shortened by 6 bases and J by 8 bases, with 19 bases between the two germline ends.

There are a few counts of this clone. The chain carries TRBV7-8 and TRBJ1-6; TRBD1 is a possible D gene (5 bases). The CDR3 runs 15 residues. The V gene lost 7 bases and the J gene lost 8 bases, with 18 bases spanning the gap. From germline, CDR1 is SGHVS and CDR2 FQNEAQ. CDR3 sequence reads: CASILGGGGDSPLHF. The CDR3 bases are TGTGCCAGCATCCTGGGCGGGGGTGGGGATTCACCCCTCCACTTT. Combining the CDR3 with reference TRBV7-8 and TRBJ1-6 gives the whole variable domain GAGVSQSPRYKVAKRGQDVALRCDPISGHVSLFWYQQALGQGPEFLTYFQNEAQLDKSGLPSDRFFAERPEGSVSTLKIQRTQQEDSAVYLCASILGGGGDSPLHFGNGTRLTVT.

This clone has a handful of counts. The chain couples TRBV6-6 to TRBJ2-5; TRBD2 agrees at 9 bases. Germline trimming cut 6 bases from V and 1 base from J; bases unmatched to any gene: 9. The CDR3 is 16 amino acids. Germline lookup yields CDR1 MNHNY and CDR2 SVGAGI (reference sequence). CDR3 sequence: CASSIGAGGLQETQYF. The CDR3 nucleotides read TGTGCCAGCAGCATCGGAGCGGGGGGCCTCCAAGAGACCCAGTACTTC.

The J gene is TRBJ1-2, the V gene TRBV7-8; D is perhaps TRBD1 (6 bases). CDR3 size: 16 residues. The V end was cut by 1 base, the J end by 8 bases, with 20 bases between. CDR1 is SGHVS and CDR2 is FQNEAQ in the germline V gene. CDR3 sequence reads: CASSLEIAGAPQGYTF. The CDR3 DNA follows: TGTGCCAGCAGCTTAGAAATCGCGGGGGCGCCACAGGGCTACACCTTC. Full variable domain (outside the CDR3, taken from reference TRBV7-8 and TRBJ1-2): GAGVSQSPRYKVAKRGQDVALRCDPISGHVSLFWYQQALGQGPEFLTYFQNEAQLDKSGLPSDRFFAERPEGSVSTLKIQRTQQEDSAVYLCASSLEIAGAPQGYTFGSGTRLTVV.

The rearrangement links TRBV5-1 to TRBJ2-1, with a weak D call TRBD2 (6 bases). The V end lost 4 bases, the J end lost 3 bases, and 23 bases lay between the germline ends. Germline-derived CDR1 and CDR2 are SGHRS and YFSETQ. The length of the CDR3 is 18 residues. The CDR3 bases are TGCGCCAGCAGCCTGGGACTTTTAGCGAAATGGTTCTACAATGAGCAGTTCTTC. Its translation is CASSLGLLAKWFYNEQFF.

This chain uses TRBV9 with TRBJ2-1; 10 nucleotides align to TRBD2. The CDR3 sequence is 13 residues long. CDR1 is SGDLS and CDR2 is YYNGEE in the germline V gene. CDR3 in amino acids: CASGRAGYNEQFF. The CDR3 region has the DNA TGTGCAAGCGGGAGGGCGGGGTACAATGAGCAGTTCTTC.

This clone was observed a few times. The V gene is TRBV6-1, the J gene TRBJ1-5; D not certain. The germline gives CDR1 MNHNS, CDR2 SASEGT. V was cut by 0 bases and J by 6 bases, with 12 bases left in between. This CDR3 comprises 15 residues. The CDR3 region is CASSEAGWESQPQHF. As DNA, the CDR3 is TGTGCCAGCAGTGAAGCAGGCTGGGAGAGTCAGCCCCAGCATTTT.

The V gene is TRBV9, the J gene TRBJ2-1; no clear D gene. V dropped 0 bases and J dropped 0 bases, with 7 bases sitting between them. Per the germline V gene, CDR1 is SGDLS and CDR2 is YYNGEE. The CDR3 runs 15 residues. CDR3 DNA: TGTGCCAGCAGCGTAGGAAGTAGCTCCTACAATGAGCAGTTCTTC. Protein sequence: CASSVGSSSYNEQFF. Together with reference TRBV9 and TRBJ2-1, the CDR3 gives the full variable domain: DSGVTQTPKHLITATGQRVTLRCSPRSGDLSVYWYQQSLDQGLQFLIQYYNGEERAKGNILERFSAQQFPDLHSELNLSSLELGDSALYFCASSVGSSSYNEQFFGPGTRLTVL.

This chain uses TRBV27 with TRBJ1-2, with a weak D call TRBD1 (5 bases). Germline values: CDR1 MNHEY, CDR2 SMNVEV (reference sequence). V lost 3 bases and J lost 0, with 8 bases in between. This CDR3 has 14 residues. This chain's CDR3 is CASSLTVPNYGYTF. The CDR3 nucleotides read TGTGCCAGCAGTTTGACAGTCCCTAACTATGGCTACACCTTC.

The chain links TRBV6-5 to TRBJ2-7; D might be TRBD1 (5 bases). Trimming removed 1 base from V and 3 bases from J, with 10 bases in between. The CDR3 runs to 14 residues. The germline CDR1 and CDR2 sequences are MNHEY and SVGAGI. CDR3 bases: TGTGCCAGCAGTTACTTGGCGCAGGGCTACGAGCAGTACTTC. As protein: CASSYLAQGYEQYF.

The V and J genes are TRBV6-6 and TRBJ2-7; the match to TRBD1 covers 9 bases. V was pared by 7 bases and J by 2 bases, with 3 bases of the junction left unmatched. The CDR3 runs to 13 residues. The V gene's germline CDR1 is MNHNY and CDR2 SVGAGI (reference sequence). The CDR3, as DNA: TGTGCCAGCAAGGGGACAGGGACCTACGAGCAGTACTTC. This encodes CASKGTGTYEQYF.

The CDR3 region is CASSEAGQEFNEQFF. The CDR3 DNA reads as TGTGCCAGCAGTGAAGCGGGACAGGAGTTCAATGAGCAGTTCTTC. The gene calls are TRBV6-1 and TRBJ2-1, with 8 bases that match TRBD1. From germline, CDR1 is MNHNS and CDR2 SASEGT. There are 15 residues in the CDR3. The trim removed 0 bases at V and 6 bases at J, leaving 4 bases unmatched.

The CDR3 is CASSPGANYEQYF. The DNA for the CDR3 is TGTGCCAGTAGTCCAGGGGCGAACTACGAGCAGTACTTC. The genes are TRBV19 and TRBJ2-7, with D perhaps TRBD1 (6 bases). The germline V gene has CDR1 LNHDA and CDR2 SQIVND (reference sequence). V was clipped by 5 bases and J by 3 bases, with 11 bases between them. The CDR3 has 13 amino acids.

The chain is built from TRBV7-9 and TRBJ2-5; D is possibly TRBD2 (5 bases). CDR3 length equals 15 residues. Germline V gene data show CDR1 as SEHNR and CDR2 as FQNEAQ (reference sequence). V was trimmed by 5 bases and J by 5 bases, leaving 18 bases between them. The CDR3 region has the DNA TGTGCCAGCAGCCCCCATGGAGGCGGTGAGGAGACCCAGTACTTC. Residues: CASSPHGGGEETQYF.

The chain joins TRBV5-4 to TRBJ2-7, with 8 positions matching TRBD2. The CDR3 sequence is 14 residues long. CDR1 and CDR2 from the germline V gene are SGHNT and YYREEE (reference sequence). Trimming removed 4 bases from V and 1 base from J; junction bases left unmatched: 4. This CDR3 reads CASSPGLESYEQYF. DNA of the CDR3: TGTGCCAGCAGCCCGGGACTAGAATCCTACGAGCAGTACTTC.

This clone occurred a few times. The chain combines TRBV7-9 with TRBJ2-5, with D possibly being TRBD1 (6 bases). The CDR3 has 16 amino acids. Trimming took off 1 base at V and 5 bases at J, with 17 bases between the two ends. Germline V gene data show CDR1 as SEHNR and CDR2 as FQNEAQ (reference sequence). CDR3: CASSLGASRGRETQYF. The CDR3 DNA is TGTGCCAGCAGCTTAGGAGCGTCCAGGGGTAGGGAGACCCAGTACTTC.

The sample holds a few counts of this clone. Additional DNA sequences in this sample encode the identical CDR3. CDR3 sequence reads: CASSESNTEAFF. The CDR3 nucleotides are TGTGCCAGCTCTGAGAGTAACACTGAAGCTTTCTTT. The chain employs TRBV6-1 and TRBJ1-1; D not resolved. Germline loops: CDR1 MNHNS, CDR2 SASEGT. Trimming removed 8 bases at V and 2 bases at J, with 9 bases between. This CDR3 region has 12 residues.

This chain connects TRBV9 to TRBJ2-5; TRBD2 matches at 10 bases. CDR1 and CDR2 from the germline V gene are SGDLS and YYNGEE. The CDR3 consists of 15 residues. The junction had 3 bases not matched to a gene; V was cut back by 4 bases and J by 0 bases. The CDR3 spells CASSHSGGNQETQYF. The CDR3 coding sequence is TGTGCCAGCAGCCATAGCGGGGGGAACCAAGAGACCCAGTACTTC.

CDR3: CASSHNQGAYEQYF. In DNA, the CDR3 is TGTGCCAGCAGCCACAACCAGGGGGCCTACGAGCAGTACTTC. The rearrangement links TRBV5-4 to TRBJ2-7; TRBD1 matches 7 bases. Trimming cost V 4 bases and J 2 bases; bases outside gene matches: 6. The CDR3 spans 14 residues. Germline V gene lookup returns CDR1 SGHNT and CDR2 YYREEE (reference sequence). The variable domain in full, completed from reference TRBV5-4 and TRBJ2-7, reads ETGVTQSPTHLIKTRGQQVTLRCSSQSGHNTVSWYQQALGQGPQFIFQYYREEENGRGNFPPRFSGLQFPNYSSELNVNALELDDSALYLCASSHNQGAYEQYFGPGTRLTVT.

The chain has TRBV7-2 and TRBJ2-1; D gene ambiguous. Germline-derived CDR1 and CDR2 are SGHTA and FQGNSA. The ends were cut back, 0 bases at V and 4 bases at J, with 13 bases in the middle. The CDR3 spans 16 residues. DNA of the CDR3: TGTGCCAGCAGCTTAGCCGGTACCTCCTTTTACAATGAGCAGTTCTTC. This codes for CASSLAGTSFYNEQFF.

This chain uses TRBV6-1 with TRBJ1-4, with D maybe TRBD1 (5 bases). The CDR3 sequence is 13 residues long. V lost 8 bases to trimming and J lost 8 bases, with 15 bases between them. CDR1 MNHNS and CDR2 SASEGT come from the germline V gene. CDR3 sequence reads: CASRARRGEKLFF. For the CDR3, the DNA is TGTGCCAGCCGAGCCAGAAGGGGCGAAAAACTGTTTTTT.

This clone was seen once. CDR3 protein: CASSGRQGTGELFF. CDR3 bases: TGTGCCAGCAGCGGACGACAGGGAACCGGGGAGCTGTTTTTT. The V gene is TRBV7-2, the J gene TRBJ2-2; TRBD1 aligns across 7 bases. CDR3 length: 14 residues. CDR1 is SGHTA, CDR2 FQGNSA, per germline. Trimming took 5 bases from V and 5 from J; bases not matched to a gene: 5.

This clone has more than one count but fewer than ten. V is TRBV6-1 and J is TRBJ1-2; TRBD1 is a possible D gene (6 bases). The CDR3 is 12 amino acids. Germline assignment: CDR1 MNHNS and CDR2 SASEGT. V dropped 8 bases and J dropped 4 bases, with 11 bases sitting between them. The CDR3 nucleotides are TGTGCCAGCCTGGGGGCCTCCTATGGCTACACCTTC. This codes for CASLGASYGYTF.

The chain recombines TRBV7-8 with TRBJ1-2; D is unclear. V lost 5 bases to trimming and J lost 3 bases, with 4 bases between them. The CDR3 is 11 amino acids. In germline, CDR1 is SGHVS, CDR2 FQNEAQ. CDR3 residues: CASSLYYGYTF. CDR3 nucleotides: TGTGCCAGCAGCCTCTACTATGGCTACACCTTC.

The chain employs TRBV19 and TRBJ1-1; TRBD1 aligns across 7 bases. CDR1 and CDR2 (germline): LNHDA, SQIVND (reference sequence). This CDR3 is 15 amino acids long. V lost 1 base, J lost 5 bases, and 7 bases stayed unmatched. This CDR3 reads CASSIGQPGGTEAFF. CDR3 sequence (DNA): TGTGCCAGTAGTATAGGCCAGCCAGGGGGGACTGAAGCTTTCTTT.

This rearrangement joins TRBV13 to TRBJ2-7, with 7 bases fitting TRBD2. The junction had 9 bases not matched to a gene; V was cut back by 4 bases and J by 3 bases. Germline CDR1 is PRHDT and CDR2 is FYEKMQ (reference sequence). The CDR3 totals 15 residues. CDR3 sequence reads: CASSYTGTGGYEQYF. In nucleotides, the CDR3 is TGTGCCAGCAGCTACACCGGGACGGGGGGCTACGAGCAGTACTTC.